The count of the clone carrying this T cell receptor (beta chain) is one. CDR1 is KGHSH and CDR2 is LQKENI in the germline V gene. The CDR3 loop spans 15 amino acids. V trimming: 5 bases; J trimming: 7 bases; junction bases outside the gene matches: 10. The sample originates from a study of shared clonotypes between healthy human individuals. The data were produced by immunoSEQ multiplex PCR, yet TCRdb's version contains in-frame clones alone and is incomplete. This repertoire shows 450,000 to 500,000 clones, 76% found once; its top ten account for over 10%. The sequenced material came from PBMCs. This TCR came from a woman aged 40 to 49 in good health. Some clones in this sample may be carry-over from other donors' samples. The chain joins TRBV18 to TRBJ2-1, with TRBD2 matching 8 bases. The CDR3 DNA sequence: TGTGCCAGCTCAACCATGGGACTAGTCGATAATGAGCAGTTCTTC. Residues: CASSTMGLVDNEQFF.